The entry that follows covers one T cell receptor beta chain sequence. This clonotype was recorded only once. It has no known antigen specificity. The record has no base qualities; no much larger clone is one base away. The data derive from a study of blood T cells in healthy people across ages (dated by TCRdb to about 2015). Background on the whole study: In model experiments, template switching captured roughly one uniquely barcoded TCR beta cDNA molecule for every two T cells. The study measured age-related changes in TCR beta repertoire diversity using deep sequencing normalized with unique cDNA molecular identifiers. The donors were divided into four age groups: young (average about 16 years), middle-aged (approximately 39), aged (approximately 62) and long-lived (roughly 88). To avoid experimental bias, donors of different ages were distributed randomly across sequencing lanes. Using the same blood draw, the study looked at two additional independent replicas of 1 million unique cDNA reads for two donors, one aged 18 to 30 and the other aged 80 or older.

The library was generated by 5' RACE. Reads for this sample came from an Illumina HiSeq 2500. A second PCR of about 6 to 11 cycles was performed with a sample-barcoded 5' primer and a J-beta primer mix. A template-switch 5' adaptor carrying 12 random nucleotides introduced a unique molecular identifier onto each TCR beta cDNA molecule. Each sample yielded at least 3 million CDR3-containing paired-end reads. The Mint cDNA synthesis kit, primed by a TRBC-specific oligonucleotide, was used to synthesize first-strand cDNA from all RNA. Following uracil-DNA glycosylase treatment, all cDNA underwent a first 18-cycle PCR with the universal primers M1SS and BC2_uni_R. The original pipeline was this. For normalization, 1 million high-quality reads were randomly selected from each sample, with every read carrying a distinct molecular identifier. Instead of being binned into consensus sequences, reads with shared molecular identifiers were discarded. CDR3 identification, clonotype clustering and error correction used MiTCR with a Q25 quality threshold and the strictest error-elimination algorithm. A nonparametric unseen species model using Euler transformation provided a lower-bound estimate of total TCR beta diversity. Through fastp at Q25 and MiXCR, TCRdb rebuilt clones from the public reads, retaining in-frame beta chains. Each entry merges the rows of one CDR3 protein and shows their most common DNA and genes. These V and J calls originate from TCRdb's pipeline instead of the authors' own analysis. The sample table contains roughly 2 million distinct CDR3 sequences; only one count was recorded for about 50% of them. Of the sample, roughly 2% is held by the ten largest clones.

General findings and caveats noted by the study authors: Because profiling used bulk unsorted PBMCs, naive and antigen-experienced compartments could not be compared conclusively. There was a strong correlation between observed TCR beta diversity and the percentage of naive T cells measured by flow cytometry. Because the CMV infection status of the donors was unknown, age-related changes in expanded clonotypes may potentially have been confounded. Estimates of total diversity based on one million sequenced T cells were considered lower bounds and underestimates. As age increased, observed TCR beta diversity per million T cells dropped in a roughly linear way, and a significant reduction was already evident by age around 41. Compared with the aged group, more naive CD4+ T cells, fewer expanded clones and increased TCR diversity were shown by the long-lived group, suggesting age selection.

Cut back by 3 bases and 2 bases, the V and J ends lie 11 bases apart. Measured from the cysteine to the phenylalanine, the CDR3 is 15 residues long. CDR3 DNA only is kept here, 45 bases in frame from base 1. The germline V gene (reference sequence) provides CDR1 SEHNR and CDR2 FQNEAQ. Systemically healthy Caucasian individuals from Russia, around 38 in total and aged 6 to 90 years, were included as donors. About 10 milliliters of peripheral blood were collected from each donor into EDTA-treated Vacutainer tubes. PBMCs were isolated by Ficoll-Paque density-gradient centrifugation, with at least 6 million obtained per sample. Trizol reagent was used to extract total RNA from the PBMCs, yielding at least 5.5 micrograms per sample. Naive CD45RAhigh/CD27high T cell percentages were measured by flow cytometry on a PBMC aliquot from every donor.

The chain joins TRBV7-9 to TRBJ1-5, with the identity of the D gene unclear. The sequenced sample consisted of blood. This clonotype was sampled from a woman aged 40 to 50 in good health. The nucleotide sequence is given as TGTGCCAGCAGCTTTAGCGGGGTTGGCAATCAGCCCCAGCATTTT. It translates to CASSFSGVGNQPQHF.